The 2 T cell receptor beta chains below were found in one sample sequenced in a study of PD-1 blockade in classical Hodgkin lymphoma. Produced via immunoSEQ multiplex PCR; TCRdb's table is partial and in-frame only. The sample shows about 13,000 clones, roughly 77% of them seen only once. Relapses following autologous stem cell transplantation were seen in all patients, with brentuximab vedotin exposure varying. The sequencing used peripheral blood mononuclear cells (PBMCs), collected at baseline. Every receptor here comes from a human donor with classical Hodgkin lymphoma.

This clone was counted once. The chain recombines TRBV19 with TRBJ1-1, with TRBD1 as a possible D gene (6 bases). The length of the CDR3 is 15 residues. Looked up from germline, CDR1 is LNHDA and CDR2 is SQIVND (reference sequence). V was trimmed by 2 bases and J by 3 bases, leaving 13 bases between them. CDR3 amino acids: CASSISSTGYTEAFF. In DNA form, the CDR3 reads TGTGCCAGTAGTATATCTTCCACAGGGTACACTGAAGCTTTCTTT.

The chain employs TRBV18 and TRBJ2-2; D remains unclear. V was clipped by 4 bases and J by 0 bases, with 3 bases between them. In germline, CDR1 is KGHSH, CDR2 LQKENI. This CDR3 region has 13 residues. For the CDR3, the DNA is TGTGCCAGCTCACTAGCGAACACCGGGGAGCTGTTTTTT. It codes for CASSLANTGELFF.